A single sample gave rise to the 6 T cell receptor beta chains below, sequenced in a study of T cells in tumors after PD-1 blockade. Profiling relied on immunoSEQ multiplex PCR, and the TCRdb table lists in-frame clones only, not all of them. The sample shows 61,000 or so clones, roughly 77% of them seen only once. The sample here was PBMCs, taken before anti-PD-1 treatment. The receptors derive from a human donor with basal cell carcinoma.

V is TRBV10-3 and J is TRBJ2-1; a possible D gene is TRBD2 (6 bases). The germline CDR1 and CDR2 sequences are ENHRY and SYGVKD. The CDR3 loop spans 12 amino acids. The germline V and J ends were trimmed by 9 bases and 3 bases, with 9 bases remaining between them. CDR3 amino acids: CAIGTGYNEQFF. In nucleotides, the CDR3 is TGTGCCATAGGGACTGGCTACAATGAGCAGTTCTTC.

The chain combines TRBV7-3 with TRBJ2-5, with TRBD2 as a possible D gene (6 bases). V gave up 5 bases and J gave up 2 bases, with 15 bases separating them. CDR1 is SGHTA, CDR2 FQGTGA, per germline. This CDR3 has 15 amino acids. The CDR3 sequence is CASSPSASAQETQYF. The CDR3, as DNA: TGTGCCAGCAGCCCCTCTGCTAGCGCACAAGAGACCCAGTACTTC.

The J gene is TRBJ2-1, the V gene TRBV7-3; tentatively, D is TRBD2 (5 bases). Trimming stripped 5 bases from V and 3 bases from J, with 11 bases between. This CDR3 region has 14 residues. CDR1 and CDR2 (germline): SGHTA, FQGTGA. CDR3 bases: TGTGCCAGCAGCGCTAGCCCAAACTACAATGAGCAGTTCTTC. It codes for CASSASPNYNEQFF.

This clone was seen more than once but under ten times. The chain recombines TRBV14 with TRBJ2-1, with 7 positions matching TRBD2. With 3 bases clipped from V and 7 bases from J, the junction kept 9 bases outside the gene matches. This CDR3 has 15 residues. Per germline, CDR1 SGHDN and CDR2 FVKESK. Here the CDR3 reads CASSQTAGTGNEQFF. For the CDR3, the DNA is TGTGCCAGCAGCCAGACAGCGGGGACTGGGAATGAGCAGTTCTTC.

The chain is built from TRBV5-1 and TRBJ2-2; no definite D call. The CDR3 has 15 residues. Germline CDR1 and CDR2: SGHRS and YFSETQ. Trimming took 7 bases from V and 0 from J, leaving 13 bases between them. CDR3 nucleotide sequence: TGCGCCAGCTCCAGGATCGGGTCGAACACCGGGGAGCTGTTTTTT. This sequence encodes CASSRIGSNTGELFF.

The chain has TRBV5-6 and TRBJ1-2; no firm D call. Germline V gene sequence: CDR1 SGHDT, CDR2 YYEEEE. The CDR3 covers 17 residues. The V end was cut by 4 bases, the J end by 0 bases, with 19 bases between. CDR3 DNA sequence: TGTGCCAGCAGCACTGGGAAGAGCCGGGTCACTAACTATGGCTACACCTTC. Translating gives CASSTGKSRVTNYGYTF.